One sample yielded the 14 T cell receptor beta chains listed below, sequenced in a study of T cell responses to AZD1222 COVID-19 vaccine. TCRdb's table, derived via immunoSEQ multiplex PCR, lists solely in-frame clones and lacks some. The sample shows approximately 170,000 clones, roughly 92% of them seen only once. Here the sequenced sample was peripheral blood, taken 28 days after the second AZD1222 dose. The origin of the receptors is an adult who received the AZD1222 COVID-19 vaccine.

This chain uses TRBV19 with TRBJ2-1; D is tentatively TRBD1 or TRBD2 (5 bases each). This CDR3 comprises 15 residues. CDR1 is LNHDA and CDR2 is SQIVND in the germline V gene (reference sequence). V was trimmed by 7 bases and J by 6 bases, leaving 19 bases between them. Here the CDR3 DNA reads TGTGCCAGTAACCTCCTTTCGAGGGGCCTCAATGAGCAGTTCTTC. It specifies CASNLLSRGLNEQFF. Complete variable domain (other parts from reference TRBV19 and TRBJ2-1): DGGITQSPKYLFRKEGQNVTLSCEQNLNHDAMYWYRQDPGQGLRLIYYSQIVNDFQKGDIAEGYSVSREKKESFPLTVTSAQKNPTAFYLCASNLLSRGLNEQFFGPGTRLTVL.

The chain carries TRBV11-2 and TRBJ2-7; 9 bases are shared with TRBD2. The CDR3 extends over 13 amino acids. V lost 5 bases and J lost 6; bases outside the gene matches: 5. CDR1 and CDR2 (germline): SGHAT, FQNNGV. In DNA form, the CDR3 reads TGTGCCAGCAGCCGTTTGACTAGCGGCGAGCAGTACTTC. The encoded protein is CASSRLTSGEQYF.

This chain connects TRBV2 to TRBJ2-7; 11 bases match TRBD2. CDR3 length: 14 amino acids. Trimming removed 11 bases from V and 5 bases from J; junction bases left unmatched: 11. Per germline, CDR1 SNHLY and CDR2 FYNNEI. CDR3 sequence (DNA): TGTGCCGGCGCACACTCGGGACTAGCGGACGAGCAGTACTTC. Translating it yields CAGAHSGLADEQYF.

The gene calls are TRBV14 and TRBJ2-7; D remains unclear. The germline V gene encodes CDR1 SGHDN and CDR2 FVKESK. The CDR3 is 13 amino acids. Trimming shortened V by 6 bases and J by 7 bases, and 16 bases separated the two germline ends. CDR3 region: CASRGGSSWEQYF. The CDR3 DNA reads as TGTGCCAGCAGAGGCGGCAGTTCGTGGGAGCAGTACTTC.

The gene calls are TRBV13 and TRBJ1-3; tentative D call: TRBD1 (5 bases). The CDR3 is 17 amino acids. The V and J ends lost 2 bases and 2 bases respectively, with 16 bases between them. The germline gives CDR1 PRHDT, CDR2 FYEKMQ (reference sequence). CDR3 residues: CASSLWQQGAPGNTIYF. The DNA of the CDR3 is TGTGCCAGCAGCTTATGGCAGCAAGGGGCCCCTGGAAACACCATATATTTT.

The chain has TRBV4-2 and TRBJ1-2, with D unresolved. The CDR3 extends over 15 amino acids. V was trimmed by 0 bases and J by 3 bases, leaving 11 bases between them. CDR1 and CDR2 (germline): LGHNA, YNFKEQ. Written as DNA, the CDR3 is TGTGCCAGCAGCCAAGATCGGTCCACTTACTATGGCTACACCTTC. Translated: CASSQDRSTYYGYTF.

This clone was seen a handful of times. The CDR3 bases are TGTGCCAGCTCCGCAGGTCCCTACGAGCAGTACTTC. Residues: CASSAGPYEQYF. The rearrangement uses TRBV2 and TRBJ2-7; D unclear. With 8 bases removed from V and 2 bases from J, the gap between germline ends came to 10 bases. Germline lookup yields CDR1 SNHLY and CDR2 FYNNEI. The CDR3 runs 12 residues.

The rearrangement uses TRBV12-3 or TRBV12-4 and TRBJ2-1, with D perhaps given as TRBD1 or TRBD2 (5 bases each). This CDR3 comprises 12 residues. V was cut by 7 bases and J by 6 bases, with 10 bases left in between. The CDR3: CASKKRGNEQFF. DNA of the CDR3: TGTGCCAGCAAAAAGAGGGGCAATGAGCAGTTCTTC.

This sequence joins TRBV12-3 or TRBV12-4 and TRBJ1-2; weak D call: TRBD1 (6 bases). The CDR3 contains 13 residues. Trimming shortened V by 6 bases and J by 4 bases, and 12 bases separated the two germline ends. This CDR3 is CASRRTAFYGYTF. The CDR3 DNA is TGTGCCAGCAGACGGACAGCCTTCTATGGCTACACCTTC.

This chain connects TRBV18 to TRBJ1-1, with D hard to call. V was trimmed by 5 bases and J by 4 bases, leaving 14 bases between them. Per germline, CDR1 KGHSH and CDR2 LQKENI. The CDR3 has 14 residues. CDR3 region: CASSEGYRGTEAFF. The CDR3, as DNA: TGTGCCAGCTCAGAAGGTTACCGGGGCACTGAAGCTTTCTTT.

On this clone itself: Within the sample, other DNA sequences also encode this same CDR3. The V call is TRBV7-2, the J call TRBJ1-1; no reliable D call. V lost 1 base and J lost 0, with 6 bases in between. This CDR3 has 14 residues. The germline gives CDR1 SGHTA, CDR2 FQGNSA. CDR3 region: CASSLGQLNTEAFF. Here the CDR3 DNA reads TGTGCCAGCAGCTTAGGTCAGCTGAACACTGAAGCTTTCTTT.

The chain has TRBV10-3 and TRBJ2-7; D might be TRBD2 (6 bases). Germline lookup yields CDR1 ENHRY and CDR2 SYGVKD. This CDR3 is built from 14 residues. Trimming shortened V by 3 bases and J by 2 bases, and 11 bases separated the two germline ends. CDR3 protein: CAISELASAYEQYF. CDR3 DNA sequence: TGTGCCATCAGTGAACTAGCTTCAGCCTACGAGCAGTACTTC.

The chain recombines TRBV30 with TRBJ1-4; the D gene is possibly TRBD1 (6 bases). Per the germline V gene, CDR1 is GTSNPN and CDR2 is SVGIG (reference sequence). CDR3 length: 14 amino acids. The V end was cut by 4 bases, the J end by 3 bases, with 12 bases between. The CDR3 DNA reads TGTGCCTGGAATTCGGACAGCGCTAATGAAAAACTGTTTTTT. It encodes CAWNSDSANEKLFF.

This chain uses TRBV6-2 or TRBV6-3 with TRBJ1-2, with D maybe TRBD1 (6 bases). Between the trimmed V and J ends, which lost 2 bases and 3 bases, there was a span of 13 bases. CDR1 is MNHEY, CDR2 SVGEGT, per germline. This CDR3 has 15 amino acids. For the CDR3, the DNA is TGTGCCAGCAGTTACCCCAGGTCAGGGGACTATGGCTACACCTTC. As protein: CASSYPRSGDYGYTF.